This record covers a single TCR beta chain. Its target is unknown. This CDR3 has 15 residues. V shed 6 bases and J 0 bases; nucleotides not matched to a gene: 5. The germline V gene encodes CDR1 MNHNS and CDR2 SASEGT. PCR used 60 Vbeta primers and 13 Jbeta primers. Some clones are missing from TCRdb's copy, which holds only in-frame ones; the method was immunoSEQ multiplex PCR. Among about 160,000 clones listed, 82% were seen once. This specimen belongs to a study of cytomegalovirus exposure and HLA in healthy donors. Notes on the study in general: Reports credit the classifier with highly specific, highly sensitive diagnosis of cytomegalovirus status. Roughly 170 TCR beta chains were listed as cytomegalovirus-associated. Segments of the TCR beta V type were, in most cases, productive about 87% or about 30% of the time in an earlier analysis.

Sequencing was done on a sample of PBMCs. The V gene is TRBV6-1, the J gene TRBJ1-5, with TRBD1 matching 7 bases. The source is a girl aged 5 to 17 in good health and CMV-seropositive. DNA for the CDR3: TGTGCCAGCAGAGCAACAGGGGATAGCAATCAGCCCCAGCATTTT. This sequence encodes CASRATGDSNQPQHF.